Presented here are 27 T cell receptor beta chains from one specimen sequenced in a study of blood T cell repertoires in COVID-19. The protocol was immunoSEQ multiplex PCR, while the TCRdb copy is restricted to in-frame clones and leaves out a portion. The repertoire consists of more than 85,000 clones, with more than 85% occurring once and the leading ten covering about 4%. The sample comprised peripheral blood. The receptors stem from a man aged 18 to 30 with acute or convalescent COVID-19.

The rearrangement joins TRBV18 to TRBJ2-1; tentatively, D is TRBD2 (6 bases). Trimming took 4 bases from V and 1 from J, leaving 11 bases between them. In germline, CDR1 is KGHSH, CDR2 LQKENI. The CDR3 sequence is 15 residues long. The CDR3: CASSRDAGSYNEQFF. In DNA form, the CDR3 reads TGTGCCAGCTCACGGGACGCGGGGTCCTACAATGAGCAGTTCTTC.

The J gene is TRBJ2-7, the V gene TRBV7-9, with 13 bases lining up with TRBD2. From germline, CDR1 is SEHNR and CDR2 FQNEAQ (reference sequence). The CDR3 totals 15 residues. The V gene end was trimmed by 5 bases and the J gene end by 7 bases; junction bases not matched to a gene: 8. CDR3 coding DNA: TGTGCCAGCAGCAAAGGACTAGCGGGAGTTGATGAGCAGTACTTC. It is translated as CASSKGLAGVDEQYF.

V gene TRBV27 combines with J gene TRBJ1-2; 7 positions match TRBD1. CDR1 is MNHEY and CDR2 is SMNVEV in the germline V gene (reference sequence). V trimming: 6 bases; J trimming: 4 bases; junction bases outside the gene matches: 8. The CDR3 extends over 14 amino acids. The CDR3 reads CASSPLTGSYGYTF. CDR3 bases: TGTGCCAGCAGCCCCCTGACAGGGAGCTATGGCTACACCTTC.

This clone showed up just once. The chain recombines TRBV7-9 with TRBJ2-7; perhaps TRBD1 as D (5 bases). Germline V lookup: CDR1 SEHNR, CDR2 FQNEAQ (reference sequence). This CDR3 is built from 14 residues. The V end lost 0 bases, the J end lost 3 bases, and 9 bases lay between the germline ends. The CDR3 DNA sequence: TGTGCCAGCAGCTTAGCGATAGGGGACTACGAGCAGTACTTC. The encoded protein is CASSLAIGDYEQYF.

This clone appeared a few times. The chain carries TRBV27 and TRBJ2-1; D possibly corresponds to TRBD1 (6 bases). The V and J ends lost 10 bases and 5 bases respectively, with 18 bases between them. The germline V gene has CDR1 MNHEY and CDR2 SMNVEV (reference sequence). The CDR3 has 14 amino acids. The chain's CDR3 is CATHELDRNNEQFF. In DNA form, the CDR3 reads TGTGCCACCCACGAACTTGACAGGAACAATGAGCAGTTCTTC.

This clone was observed a single time. The chain recombines TRBV6-2 or TRBV6-3 with TRBJ2-5; D gene unclear. V lost 5 bases to trimming and J lost 2 bases, with 6 bases between them. CDR3 length: 12 residues. CDR1 MNHEY and CDR2 SVGEGT come from the germline V gene. CDR3 sequence reads: CASSPLQETQYF. As DNA, the CDR3 is TGTGCCAGCAGTCCCTTACAAGAGACCCAGTACTTC.

The V and J genes are TRBV12-3 or TRBV12-4 and TRBJ1-1; D might be TRBD1 (6 bases). Trimming took off 5 bases at V and 5 bases at J, with 9 bases between the two ends. The CDR3 length is 12 residues. Here the CDR3 reads CASSTGITEAFF. In nucleotides, the CDR3 is TGTGCCAGCAGTACAGGGATTACTGAAGCTTTCTTT.

The CDR3 nucleotides read TGTGCCAGCAGCTTCGGTCGCGTTAATGAAAAACTGTTTTTT. Translated, it gives CASSFGRVNEKLFF. The gene calls are TRBV5-8 and TRBJ1-4; D uncertain. With 2 bases removed from V and 4 bases from J, the gap between germline ends came to 9 bases. This CDR3 has 14 residues. Germline V CDR1 and CDR2: SGHTS, YDEGEE.

The J gene is TRBJ1-1, the V gene TRBV3-1 (or the pseudogene TRBV3-2); D gene unclear. In germline, CDR1 is LGHDT, CDR2 YNNKEL (reference sequence). The CDR3 has 14 amino acids. V was clipped by 1 base and J by 1 base, with 7 bases between them. The CDR3 DNA reads as TGTGCCAGCAGCCAAGCGGGAGGGAACACTGAAGCTTTCTTT. Its translation: CASSQAGGNTEAFF.

This clone is a singleton in its sample. The genes are TRBV6-1 and TRBJ2-2; 9 nucleotides match TRBD1. Germline V gene lookup returns CDR1 MNHNS and CDR2 SASEGT. This CDR3 is built from 16 residues. J lost 7 bases, V lost 2 bases, and 8 bases had no gene match. The CDR3 DNA follows: TGTGCCAGCAGTGAACCGGGACAGGGTCCCGTCGGGGAGCTGTTTTTT. Residues: CASSEPGQGPVGELFF.

J is TRBJ2-3 and V is TRBV18; maybe TRBD1 (6 bases). This CDR3 spans 13 amino acids. Germline-derived CDR1 and CDR2 are KGHSH and LQKENI. V lost 3 bases, J lost 6 bases, and 10 bases lay in between. The CDR3 nucleotides are TGTGCCAGCTCACCCGACAGGCCCGATACGCAGTATTTT. Translation: CASSPDRPDTQYF.

This chain joins TRBV27 and TRBJ1-6; no clear D gene. The CDR3 has 17 residues. CDR1 is MNHEY, CDR2 SMNVEV, per germline (reference sequence). Trimming took off 1 base at V and 4 bases at J, with 14 bases between the two ends. CDR3 residues: CASSLFPARGYNSPLHF. The CDR3 coding sequence is TGTGCCAGCAGTTTATTCCCCGCTAGAGGATATAATTCACCCCTCCACTTT.

This chain uses TRBV6-1 with TRBJ2-1; 10 bases fit TRBD1. Germline V gene sequence: CDR1 MNHNS, CDR2 SASEGT. The CDR3 loop spans 16 amino acids. Losses at the gene ends were 3 bases for V and 8 bases for J; bases not matched to a gene: 10. CDR3: CASSDRDRGFSHEQFF. For the CDR3, the DNA is TGTGCCAGCAGTGACCGGGACAGGGGATTTTCGCATGAGCAGTTCTTC.

V and J are TRBV9 and TRBJ1-4, with TRBD1 identical over 7 bases. V lost 3 bases to trimming and J lost 7 bases; unmatched junction nucleotides: 12. The CDR3 has 16 residues. Germline V lookup: CDR1 SGDLS, CDR2 YYNGEE. The CDR3 region has the DNA TGTGCCAGCAGCGGAAGGGACGCAGGGGGTGGTGAAAAACTGTTTTTT. Protein: CASSGRDAGGGEKLFF.

The gene calls are TRBV2 and TRBJ2-2; 7 nucleotides agree with TRBD1. J lost 7 bases, V lost 8 bases, and 13 bases had no gene match. Germline-derived CDR1 and CDR2 are SNHLY and FYNNEI. CDR3 length: 15 residues. The CDR3 loop is CASSADREFNGELFF. As DNA, the CDR3 is TGTGCCAGCTCGGCAGACAGGGAGTTTAACGGGGAGCTGTTTTTT. Using reference TRBV2 and TRBJ2-2 for the parts outside the CDR3, the full variable domain is EPEVTQTPSHQVTQMGQEVILRCVPISNHLYFYWYRQILGQKVEFLVSFYNNEISEKSEIFDDQFSVERPDGSNFTLKIRSTKLEDSAMYFCASSADREFNGELFFGEGSRLTVL.

This chain links TRBV10-1 with TRBJ2-3; 10 bases are a match to TRBD1. The V gene's germline CDR1 is WNHNN and CDR2 SYGVQD (reference sequence). The junction had 19 bases not matched to a gene; V was cut back by 4 bases and J by 6 bases. This CDR3 has 19 amino acids. The CDR3 DNA follows: TGCGCCAGCAGTGCCCTAAACGGACAGGGGGGTTTAATCGTGGATACGCAGTATTTT. Its translation: CASSALNGQGGLIVDTQYF.

The rearrangement uses TRBV3-1 (or the pseudogene TRBV3-2) and TRBJ2-1, with D perhaps TRBD2 (5 bases). CDR3 length equals 11 residues. The germline V and J ends were trimmed by 8 bases and 9 bases, with 11 bases remaining between them. The germline gives CDR1 LGHDT, CDR2 YNNKEL (reference sequence). This CDR3 is CASRAAGEQFF. In nucleotides, the CDR3 is TGTGCCAGCCGGGCGGCGGGTGAGCAGTTCTTC.

CDR3 protein: CASSSRRDTEAFF. In nucleotides, the CDR3 is TGTGCCAGCAGCTCGCGCAGGGACACTGAAGCTTTCTTT. V gene TRBV7-9 combines with J gene TRBJ1-1; perhaps TRBD1 as D (5 bases). Germline V gene sequence: CDR1 SEHNR, CDR2 FQNEAQ (reference sequence). Trimming took 4 bases from V and 3 from J, leaving 9 bases between them. This CDR3 has 13 residues.

This clone was observed a single time. The chain couples TRBV2 to TRBJ1-6; no definite D call. Deletions cut 2 bases from V and 6 bases from J, with 11 bases between. There are 15 residues in the CDR3. Per the germline V gene, CDR1 is SNHLY and CDR2 is FYNNEI. The CDR3 sequence is CASSERRSSNSPLHF. CDR3 nucleotide sequence: TGTGCCAGCAGTGAAAGGAGATCCAGTAATTCACCCCTCCACTTT.

This chain joins TRBV2 and TRBJ2-7, with D perhaps TRBD2 (5 bases). Germline V gene data show CDR1 as SNHLY and CDR2 as FYNNEI. V was clipped by 0 bases and J by 2 bases, with 14 bases between them. This CDR3 region has 16 residues. CDR3 nucleotides: TGTGCCAGCAGTGAAGCGCTTGGGGAGCTCCCCTACGAGCAGTACTTC. It specifies CASSEALGELPYEQYF.

V gene TRBV14 combines with J gene TRBJ2-7; TRBD2 matches at 10 bases. The germline CDR1 and CDR2 sequences are SGHDN and FVKESK. J was trimmed by 2 bases and V by 5 bases; bases with no gene match: 12. This CDR3 has 17 residues. This CDR3 reads CASSSRGLAEKAYEQYF. CDR3 bases: TGTGCCAGCAGCTCCAGAGGACTAGCGGAAAAGGCCTACGAGCAGTACTTC.

This chain uses TRBV5-6 with TRBJ1-5; D is unclear. Per the germline V gene, CDR1 is SGHDT and CDR2 is YYEEEE. CDR3 length: 15 amino acids. Trimming took off 2 bases at V and 5 bases at J, with 14 bases between the two ends. The CDR3 nucleotides are TGTGCCAGCAGCTTTAAGGCAGGTCCGGATCAGCCCCAGCATTTT. Translated: CASSFKAGPDQPQHF.

This chain links TRBV11-2 with TRBJ1-1; TRBD1 might be the D (5 bases). Germline CDR1 is SGHAT and CDR2 is FQNNGV. This CDR3 region has 13 residues. The V and J ends lost 1 base and 5 bases respectively, with 8 bases between them. CDR3 DNA sequence: TGTGCCAGCAGCTTAGTTGGGGGGACTGAAGCTTTCTTT. This gives the protein CASSLVGGTEAFF.

The chain employs TRBV4-1 and TRBJ1-1, with D perhaps matching TRBD1 (5 bases). Germline CDR1 reads MGHRA; CDR2 reads YSYEKL. The V gene lost 2 bases and the J gene lost 6 bases, with 13 bases spanning the gap. The CDR3 spans 14 residues. CDR3 nucleotide sequence: TGCGCCAGCAGCCAACCTGAACCAGGGCCTGAAGCTTTCTTT. Translation gives CASSQPEPGPEAFF.

V and J are TRBV24-1 and TRBJ1-5, with 7 bases matching TRBD1. The CDR3 is 15 residues long. The germline V gene has CDR1 KGHDR and CDR2 SFDVKD. V lost 9 bases and J lost 4; bases outside the gene matches: 11. Here the CDR3 DNA reads TGTGCCACCCACGAGGGAAGGGGGCTAAATCAGCCCCAGCATTTT. Its translation is CATHEGRGLNQPQHF.

The chain has TRBV7-9 and TRBJ2-1; TRBD1 matches at 8 bases. Germline lookup yields CDR1 SEHNR and CDR2 FQNEAQ (reference sequence). CDR3 length: 16 residues. The ends lost 0 bases at V and 7 bases at J; junction bases unmatched: 8. In DNA, the CDR3 is TGTGCCAGCAGCTTAGCTACAGGGGGTGATTTAAATGAGCAGTTCTTC. Translation gives CASSLATGGDLNEQFF.

The chain is built from TRBV2 and TRBJ2-3, with D uncertain. Germline V CDR1 and CDR2: SNHLY, FYNNEI. This CDR3 contains 17 residues. V dropped 8 bases and J dropped 6 bases, with 27 bases sitting between them. DNA of the CDR3: TGTGCCAGCCTCCTAACGCTAGGTCGCACTCATATTGATACGCAGTATTTT. It encodes CASLLTLGRTHIDTQYF.